Shown below are 14 T cell receptor beta chains from a single sample sequenced in a study of shared clonotypes between healthy human individuals. Some clones are missing from TCRdb's copy, which holds only in-frame ones; the method was immunoSEQ multiplex PCR. The sample lists over 2 million clones; 85% to 95% were seen once. The sequencing input was naive CD4+ T cells sorted from blood. Documented subset: CD45RA+ positively selected. The receptors originated from a man aged 18-30 years in good health.

The rearrangement uses TRBV10-3 and TRBJ2-7, with a tentative D call TRBD1 (6 bases). With 0 bases removed from V and 6 bases from J, the gap between germline ends came to 18 bases. Germline-derived CDR1 and CDR2 are ENHRY and SYGVKD. The CDR3 loop spans 16 amino acids. In nucleotides, the CDR3 is TGTGCCATCAGTGAGTCGAATTTTTCAGGGGAAGTCGAGCAGTACTTC. It codes for CAISESNFSGEVEQYF.

This chain connects TRBV4-2 to TRBJ1-2, with D tentatively TRBD1 (5 bases). This CDR3 is 18 amino acids long. Per germline, CDR1 LGHNA and CDR2 YNFKEQ. V gave up 0 bases and J gave up 3 bases, with 20 bases separating them. DNA of the CDR3: TGTGCCAGCAGCCAAGATCCCGGAGGGGCGCCTAAACACTATGGCTACACCTTC. Its translation: CASSQDPGGAPKHYGYTF.

The chain links TRBV6-5 to TRBJ1-2, with D maybe TRBD1 (6 bases). The germline V gene encodes CDR1 MNHEY and CDR2 SVGAGI. V was shortened by 6 bases and J by 2 bases, with 10 bases between the two germline ends. This CDR3 has 13 amino acids. The CDR3 nucleotides read TGTGCCAGCAGCATGGACAGAAACTATGGCTACACCTTC. Protein: CASSMDRNYGYTF.

The CDR3 loop is CASSTPDRSYGYTF. The DNA of the CDR3 is TGTGCCAGCAGTACCCCGGACAGGAGCTATGGCTACACCTTC. The chain has TRBV6-6 and TRBJ1-2, with 7 nucleotides matching TRBD1. Per germline, CDR1 MNHNY and CDR2 SVGAGI (reference sequence). J was trimmed by 4 bases and V by 5 bases; bases with no gene match: 7. CDR3 length: 14 amino acids.

The gene calls are TRBV9 and TRBJ1-5, with TRBD1 identical over 10 bases. Trimming took 4 bases from V and 4 from J; bases not matched to a gene: 14. Germline V gives CDR1 SGDLS, CDR2 YYNGEE. This CDR3 is built from 18 residues. The CDR3 sequence: CASSPTARGQGQNQPQHF. CDR3 bases: TGTGCCAGCAGCCCTACTGCCAGGGGACAGGGGCAAAATCAGCCCCAGCATTTT.

About this clone: Other nucleotide sequences from this sample produce the same CDR3. The V gene is TRBV6-1, the J gene TRBJ2-7; D may be TRBD1 (5 bases). Germline loops: CDR1 MNHNS, CDR2 SASEGT. The CDR3 has 13 residues. V gave up 2 bases and J gave up 1 base, with 6 bases separating them. The CDR3 DNA sequence: TGTGCCAGCAGTGAACCAGGGTCCTACGAGCAGTACTTC. It specifies CASSEPGSYEQYF.

The chain links TRBV25-1 to TRBJ2-2; D unclear. The V and J ends lost 2 bases and 3 bases respectively, with 1 base between them. The CDR3 loop spans 12 amino acids. Germline V gene data show CDR1 as MGHDK and CDR2 as SYGVNS. The CDR3 loop is CASSEDTGELFF. The CDR3 DNA reads as TGTGCCAGCAGTGAAGACACCGGGGAGCTGTTTTTT. Looking up the rest from reference TRBV25-1 and TRBJ2-2 gives the full variable domain: EADIYQTPRYLVIGTGKKITLECSQTMGHDKMYWYQQDPGMELHLIHYSYGVNSTEKGDLSSESTVSRIRTEHFPLTLESARPSHTSQYLCASSEDTGELFFGEGSRLTVL.

The genes are TRBV18 and TRBJ1-4; the D gene is possibly TRBD1 (5 bases). The germline gives CDR1 KGHSH, CDR2 LQKENI. Trimming took off 2 bases at V and 8 bases at J, with 12 bases between the two ends. The CDR3 spans 14 residues. The CDR3 here is CASSPILEGEKLFF. In DNA form, the CDR3 reads TGTGCCAGCTCACCAATCCTCGAGGGGGAAAAACTGTTTTTT.

J is TRBJ2-2 and V is TRBV7-9, with unresolved D. The CDR3 sequence is 14 residues long. Between the trimmed V and J ends, which lost 5 bases and 6 bases, there was a span of 13 bases. Germline V CDR1 and CDR2: SEHNR, FQNEAQ (reference sequence). CDR3: CASSLVAVAGELFF. CDR3 in DNA: TGTGCCAGCAGCCTCGTCGCGGTTGCCGGGGAGCTGTTTTTT.

This sequence joins TRBV27 and TRBJ2-1, with TRBD2 identical over 9 bases. The CDR3 is 16 amino acids. Germline V lookup: CDR1 MNHEY, CDR2 SMNVEV (reference sequence). The ends lost 5 bases at V and 4 bases at J; junction bases unmatched: 9. The CDR3 bases are TGTGCCAGCAGTACCCTATCTAGCGGGAAGTACAATGAGCAGTTCTTC. Its translation: CASSTLSSGKYNEQFF.

This rearrangement joins TRBV6-5 to TRBJ1-1; D gene uncertain. Trimming pared 5 bases from V and 1 base from J, leaving 14 bases between. CDR3 length: 15 amino acids. In germline, CDR1 is MNHEY, CDR2 SVGAGI. CDR3 protein: CASSTLRGGNTEAFF. The CDR3 DNA follows: TGTGCCAGCAGTACCCTCCGGGGAGGGAACACTGAAGCTTTCTTT.

Details on this clone: Being one base from a much bigger clone, this may be a read error. The same CDR3 arises from other DNA sequences in this sample as well. The gene calls are TRBV11-2 and TRBJ1-1; unclear D gene. Germline V lookup: CDR1 SGHAT, CDR2 FQNNGV. There are 11 residues in the CDR3. CDR3: CASSLVNEAFF. DNA of the CDR3: TGTGCCAGCAGCTTAGTAAATGAAGCCTTCTTT.

V is TRBV6-6 and J is TRBJ2-1, with 9 bases lining up with TRBD2. Germline V gene sequence: CDR1 MNHNY, CDR2 SVGAGI (reference sequence). Trimming cost V 5 bases and J 3 bases; bases outside gene matches: 8. This CDR3 is built from 16 residues. For the CDR3, the DNA is TGTGCCAGCAGTCGAATAGCGGGAGCGCGCTACAATGAGCAGTTCTTC. This sequence encodes CASSRIAGARYNEQFF.

This sequence joins TRBV6-5 and TRBJ1-1; no reliable D call. V lost 0 bases, J lost 8 bases, and 13 bases lay in between. This CDR3 region has 14 residues. Germline CDR1 reads MNHEY; CDR2 reads SVGAGI. CDR3 sequence (DNA): TGTGCCAGCAGTTACTCGATTGGTTTCTACGAAGCTTTCTTT. Protein: CASSYSIGFYEAFF.